Listed below are T cell receptor beta chains from one sample, sequenced in a study of neoadjuvant anti-PD-1 for oral cavity cancer. Sequencing used immunoSEQ multiplex PCR; TCRdb keeps in-frame clones, though not all of them. Among about 14,000 clones, 60% to 80% were seen once, and the ten largest hold 2.5% to 3.5%. The sample here was PBMCs, taken before nivolumab (anti-PD-1) treatment. These receptors all come from a person aged 35-79 years with oral cavity squamous cell carcinoma. CDR3s include the opening cysteine and the closing phenylalanine or tryptophan. D genes are given only for firm matches. Clone size is stated in some rows and not others, as once, few, many or a class when expanded.

d_gene: -
abundance: -
v_gene: TRBV6-5
j_gene: TRBJ1-5
CDR3aa: CASSYSAIGNQPQHF
CDR3nt: TGTGCCAGCAGTTACTCGGCAATCGGCAATCAGCCCCAGCATTTT

d_gene: TRBD2
abundance: -
v_gene: TRBV9
j_gene: TRBJ2-1
CDR3aa: CASSVEVGLAAYNEQFF
CDR3nt: TGTGCCAGCAGCGTAGAGGTCGGGCTAGCGGCATACAATGAGCAGTTCTTC

d_gene: -
abundance: few
v_gene: TRBV12-5
j_gene: TRBJ2-7
CDR3aa: CASGLVLSKKANEQYF
CDR3nt: TGTGCTAGTGGTTTGGTACTGTCAAAAAAGGCGAACGAGCAGTACTTC

d_gene: TRBD1
abundance: -
v_gene: TRBV11-1
j_gene: TRBJ2-2
CDR3aa: CASSLGQGASTGELFF
CDR3nt: TGTGCCAGCAGCTTAGGGCAGGGGGCGAGCACCGGGGAGCTGTTTTTT

d_gene: -
abundance: -
v_gene: TRBV5-4
j_gene: TRBJ1-1
CDR3aa: CASSLPGANTEAFF
CDR3nt: TGTGCCAGCAGCCTGCCGGGGGCGAACACTGAAGCTTTCTTT

d_gene: TRBD2
abundance: -
v_gene: TRBV6-1
j_gene: TRBJ2-2
CDR3aa: CASTRLAGGPGELFF
CDR3nt: TGTGCCAGCACCCGACTAGCGGGAGGGCCCGGGGAGCTGTTTTTT

d_gene: -
abundance: -
v_gene: TRBV5-1
j_gene: TRBJ2-5
CDR3aa: CASSHLRDKKYF
CDR3nt: TGCGCCAGCAGCCACCTCCGGGACAAGAAGTACTTC

d_gene: -
abundance: few
v_gene: TRBV30
j_gene: TRBJ1-2
CDR3aa: CAWIGNFANYGYTF
CDR3nt: TGTGCCTGGATAGGGAACTTTGCTAACTATGGCTACACCTTC

d_gene: TRBD1
abundance: medium-sized
v_gene: TRBV29-1
j_gene: TRBJ1-1
CDR3aa: CSVVRGRVTEAFF
CDR3nt: TGCAGCGTGGTCAGGGGGCGCGTCACTGAAGCTTTCTTT

d_gene: -
abundance: few
v_gene: TRBV19
j_gene: TRBJ2-5
CDR3aa: CASSDFYTGETQYF
CDR3nt: TGTGCCAGTAGTGACTTTTATACAGGGGAGACCCAGTACTTC

d_gene: -
abundance: -
v_gene: TRBV5-6
j_gene: TRBJ1-2
CDR3aa: CASSLPATYGYTF
CDR3nt: TGTGCCAGCAGCTTGCCCGCAACTTATGGCTACACCTTC

d_gene: TRBD2
abundance: -
v_gene: TRBV5-1
j_gene: TRBJ2-1
CDR3aa: CASTTSGNYNEQFF
CDR3nt: TGCGCCAGCACAACTAGCGGTAATTACAATGAGCAGTTCTTC

d_gene: TRBD2
abundance: -
v_gene: TRBV7-9
j_gene: TRBJ2-5
CDR3aa: CASSLRLAGGQETQYF
CDR3nt: TGTGCCAGCAGCTTACGTCTAGCGGGGGGTCAAGAGACCCAGTACTTC

d_gene: -
abundance: -
v_gene: TRBV2
j_gene: TRBJ2-7
CDR3aa: CASSGLRGIYEQYF
CDR3nt: TGTGCCAGCTCGGGGCTGAGGGGGATTTACGAGCAGTACTTC

d_gene: TRBD1
abundance: -
v_gene: TRBV10-2
j_gene: TRBJ2-7
CDR3aa: CASSDGTVHEQYF
CDR3nt: TGCGCCAGCAGTGATGGGACAGTTCACGAGCAGTACTTC

d_gene: TRBD2
abundance: -
v_gene: TRBV7-9
j_gene: TRBJ2-1
CDR3aa: CASSPYGLAGRNEQFF
CDR3nt: TGTGCCAGCAGCCCATACGGACTAGCGGGGCGAAATGAGCAGTTCTTC

d_gene: -
abundance: once
v_gene: TRBV7-9
j_gene: TRBJ1-1
CDR3aa: CASSYTGGGVGTEAFF
CDR3nt: TGTGCCAGCAGCTACACTGGCGGGGGCGTTGGCACTGAAGCTTTCTTT